The 32 T cell receptor beta chains below come from one sample, sequenced in a study of T-cell memory formation after mild COVID-19 (dated by TCRdb to about 2021). Library prep was done by 5' RACE. TCRdb lists the instrument as Illumina NovaSeq 6000. The public reads were run again by TCRdb, first through fastp at Q25 and then through MiXCR, and only productive beta chains were kept. For every CDR3 protein sequence, its rows merge into one entry that carries the most common genes and DNA. The sample records 200,000 to 250,000 distinct CDR3 sequences, 8% to 11% of which are singletons. Together, the top ten hold under 3.5% of the sample. What was sequenced was PBMCs or a T cell subset sorted from them (not recorded which). The receptor source for this set is a man aged 18 to 30 who had mild COVID-19 (a few samples of this study predate the infection). The sample titles of this study are shuffled in the database, so cell type and time point are left out; the donor was told from shared clones.

This clonotype was observed at least ten times. The chain employs TRBV5-1 and TRBJ1-5; the match to TRBD1 covers 7 bases. From germline, CDR1 is SGHRS and CDR2 YFSETQ. This CDR3 comprises 14 residues. The junction had 3 bases not matched to a gene; V was cut back by 4 bases and J by 2 bases. In DNA form, the CDR3 reads TGCGCCAGCAGCGAGCAGGGGGGCAATCAGCCCCAGCATTTT. Protein product: CASSEQGGNQPQHF.

The genes are TRBV4-1 and TRBJ2-7, with TRBD1 matching over 8 bases. J lost 7 bases, V lost 0 bases, and 11 bases had no gene match. Looked up from germline, CDR1 is MGHRA and CDR2 is YSYEKL. CDR3 length equals 16 residues. CDR3 loop: CASSQDFIVQGGEQYV. CDR3 coding DNA: TGCGCCAGCAGCCAAGATTTTATCGTACAGGGGGGTGAGCAGTACGTC.

The chain combines TRBV20-1 with TRBJ2-5; D unclear. CDR3 length equals 12 residues. Germline assignment: CDR1 DFQATT and CDR2 SNEGSKA (reference sequence). V was pared by 6 bases and J by 0 bases, with 8 bases between. CDR3 region: CSAPEDQETQYF. The CDR3 DNA follows: TGCAGTGCCCCCGAGGACCAAGAGACCCAGTACTTC.

This chain connects TRBV3-1 to TRBJ1-1; 7 bases are shared with TRBD1. The CDR3 has 14 residues. Germline V CDR1 and CDR2: LGHDT, YNNKEL (reference sequence). The J segment lost 5 bases and the V segment lost 3 bases, leaving 6 bases of the junction unmatched. The CDR3 DNA follows: TGTGCCAGCAGCCAGAGGGCAGGGGGTACTGAAGCTTTCTTT. The encoded protein is CASSQRAGGTEAFF.

In its sample, this clonotype was seen many times. V usage is TRBV7-2 and J usage is TRBJ2-3; 11 bases align to TRBD2. Trimming cost V 5 bases and J 1 base; bases outside gene matches: 5. From germline, CDR1 is SGHTA and CDR2 FQGNSA. The CDR3 runs 16 residues. The DNA of the CDR3 is TGTGCCAGCAGCCTAGGGACTAGCGGTCGCACAGATACGCAGTATTTT. It codes for CASSLGTSGRTDTQYF.

This clonotype was found many times. This chain uses TRBV12-3 or TRBV12-4 with TRBJ2-3, with 10 bases that match TRBD2. The CDR3 is 15 amino acids. The junction had 6 bases not matched to a gene; V was cut back by 5 bases and J by 4 bases. The CDR3 DNA reads as TGTGCCAGCAGTACCAGCGGGGGGGCCGCAGATACGCAGTATTTT. Translating gives CASSTSGGAADTQYF.

This clonotype was seen many times. The chain combines TRBV28 with TRBJ2-1; 8 nucleotides match TRBD2. The J segment lost 4 bases and the V segment lost 7 bases, leaving 6 bases of the junction unmatched. Germline assignment: CDR1 MDHEN and CDR2 SYDVKM. This CDR3 spans 14 amino acids. The CDR3 sequence: CASTSGGGYNEQFF. The CDR3 coding sequence is TGTGCCAGCACCTCCGGGGGGGGGTACAATGAGCAGTTCTTC.

This clonotype was found a few times. This chain joins TRBV20-1 and TRBJ1-5; D remains unclear. V shed 6 bases and J shed 0 bases, with 18 bases lying between them. CDR1 and CDR2 (germline): DFQATT, SNEGSKA (reference sequence). This CDR3 is built from 16 residues. The CDR3 here is CSASRTASYSNQPQHF. CDR3 sequence (DNA): TGCAGTGCGTCCAGGACTGCCTCCTATAGCAATCAGCCCCAGCATTTT.

J is TRBJ2-3 and V is TRBV7-3; 8 nucleotides align to TRBD2. CDR3 length: 15 amino acids. The J segment lost 2 bases and the V segment lost 6 bases, leaving 7 bases of the junction unmatched. CDR1 and CDR2 (germline): SGHTA, FQGTGA. For the CDR3, the DNA is TGTGCCAGCAGGTACACCGGGGGGGCCACAGATACGCAGTATTTT. As protein: CASRYTGGATDTQYF.

The table lists this clonotype with many counts. V usage is TRBV7-2 and J usage is TRBJ2-1; D call uncertain. The CDR3 has 13 amino acids. Trimming took off 6 bases at V and 4 bases at J, with 10 bases between the two ends. Germline CDR1 and CDR2: SGHTA and FQGNSA. The CDR3 nucleotides read TGTGCCAGCAGTTCTGGCGGTTACAATGAGCAGTTCTTC. Its translation: CASSSGGYNEQFF.

V is TRBV6-2 or TRBV6-3 and J is TRBJ2-2; D is possibly TRBD1 or TRBD2 (5 bases each). The CDR3 covers 15 residues. The V gene's germline CDR1 is MNHEY and CDR2 SVGEGT. The germline V and J ends were trimmed by 2 bases and 6 bases, with 13 bases remaining between them. CDR3 nucleotide sequence: TGTGCCAGCAGTTACGGGACGGCCCCCGCCGGGGAGCTGTTTTTT. It yields the protein CASSYGTAPAGELFF.

This clonotype was counted between two and nine times. The V gene is TRBV5-6, the J gene TRBJ2-7; D possibly uses TRBD1 or TRBD2 (5 bases each). Germline values: CDR1 SGHDT, CDR2 YYEEEE. The CDR3 contains 15 residues. The ends were cut back, 0 bases at V and 1 base at J, with 11 bases in the middle. The CDR3 loop is CASSLEGTLSYEQYF. CDR3 in DNA: TGTGCCAGCAGCTTGGAGGGGACGCTTTCCTACGAGCAGTACTTC.

The chain has TRBV3-1 and TRBJ2-1; 7 bases fit TRBD2. The germline V gene has CDR1 LGHDT and CDR2 YNNKEL (reference sequence). J was trimmed by 12 bases and V by 1 base; bases with no gene match: 3. This CDR3 region has 12 residues. CDR3 protein: CASSQVPGGQFF. Here the CDR3 DNA reads TGTGCCAGCAGCCAAGTACCGGGGGGGCAGTTCTTC.

The chain has TRBV7-2 and TRBJ1-1, with D uncertain. The germline V and J ends were trimmed by 3 bases and 0 bases, with 11 bases remaining between them. The CDR3 is 15 amino acids. Germline assignment: CDR1 SGHTA and CDR2 FQGNSA. The CDR3 DNA reads as TGTGCCAGCAGCTTTTCGGTGGGGTTGAACACTGAAGCTTTCTTT. Encoded protein: CASSFSVGLNTEAFF.

The rearrangement links TRBV12-3 or TRBV12-4 to TRBJ2-6; no definite D call. V shed 6 bases and J shed 3 bases, with 6 bases lying between them. CDR3 length: 13 residues. As DNA, the CDR3 is TGTGCCAGCAGACCATTTGGGGCCAACGTCCTGACTTTC. Translation gives CASRPFGANVLTF.

This clonotype was seen repeatedly, ten times or more. The chain uses TRBV5-1 and TRBJ2-1; TRBD2 aligns across 9 bases. Germline CDR1 SGHRS, CDR2 YFSETQ. Germline trimming cut 0 bases from V and 10 bases from J; bases unmatched to any gene: 8. CDR3 length: 15 amino acids. CDR3 amino acids: CASSLVASGVQEQFF. CDR3 bases: TGCGCCAGCAGCTTGGTGGCTAGCGGGGTTCAGGAGCAGTTCTTC. Based on the CDR3 plus reference TRBV5-1 and TRBJ2-1, the full variable domain is KAGVTQTPRYLIKTRGQQVTLSCSPISGHRSVSWYQQTPGQGLQFLFEYFSETQRNKGNFPGRFSGRQFSNSRSEMNVSTLELGDSALYLCASSLVASGVQEQFFGPGTRLTVL.

This clonotype was observed a few times. The CDR3 DNA reads as TGCGCCAGCAGCTTAATGGGGAGGGAGTCACCCCTCCACTTT. This gives the protein CASSLMGRESPLHF. The gene calls are TRBV5-1 and TRBJ1-6, with D uncertain. Germline V lookup: CDR1 SGHRS, CDR2 YFSETQ. This CDR3 contains 14 residues. Trimming took off 2 bases at V and 10 bases at J, with 13 bases between the two ends.

This clonotype was seen only a few times. This sequence joins TRBV7-2 and TRBJ1-1; a possible D gene is TRBD1 (5 bases). With 3 bases removed from V and 4 bases from J, the gap between germline ends came to 18 bases. The CDR3 runs 16 residues. Germline V gene sequence: CDR1 SGHTA, CDR2 FQGNSA. For the CDR3, the DNA is TGTGCCAGCAGCTTCCTATCAGGGAGGGTGGGCACTGAAGCTTTCTTT. This sequence encodes CASSFLSGRVGTEAFF.

There are a few counts of this clonotype. The chain has TRBV5-6 and TRBJ2-5; tentatively, D is TRBD1 (6 bases). Germline V CDR1 and CDR2: SGHDT, YYEEEE. This CDR3 contains 15 residues. V was cut by 4 bases and J by 7 bases, with 20 bases left in between. In DNA, the CDR3 is TGTGCCAGCAGCCCTGAGTCCCGGGACATTGGGACCCAGTACTTC. Amino acids: CASSPESRDIGTQYF.

V gene TRBV7-9 combines with J gene TRBJ2-7; 9 bases match TRBD1. This CDR3 comprises 12 residues. The V gene end was trimmed by 3 bases and the J gene end by 6 bases; junction bases not matched to a gene: 0. The germline V gene has CDR1 SEHNR and CDR2 FQNEAQ (reference sequence). The CDR3 loop reads CASSLDRGEQYF. For the CDR3, the DNA is TGTGCCAGCAGCTTGGACAGGGGCGAGCAGTACTTC.

The chain joins TRBV6-2 or TRBV6-3 to TRBJ2-5, with 13 bases aligning to TRBD2. The J segment lost 0 bases and the V segment lost 6 bases, leaving 13 bases of the junction unmatched. CDR1 and CDR2 from the germline V gene are MNHEY and SVGEGT. This CDR3 spans 19 amino acids. The CDR3 DNA sequence: TGTGCCAGCAGCCAAAAAAAGGGACTAGCGGGGCCGGACCAAGAGACCCAGTACTTC. This translates into CASSQKKGLAGPDQETQYF.

The chain carries TRBV19 and TRBJ1-1; 8 nucleotides align to TRBD1. Trimming at V came to 5 bases and at J to 3 bases, leaving 5 bases not matched to a gene. The CDR3 is 14 amino acids. Germline V gene lookup returns CDR1 LNHDA and CDR2 SQIVND (reference sequence). CDR3: CASSVNRGYTEAFF. CDR3 nucleotides: TGTGCCAGTAGTGTCAACAGGGGGTACACTGAAGCTTTCTTT.

In its sample, this clonotype was seen many times. The chain carries TRBV7-2 and TRBJ1-5, with D unresolved. The CDR3 runs 14 residues. Trimming stripped 1 base from V and 4 bases from J, with 8 bases between. CDR1 SGHTA and CDR2 FQGNSA come from the germline V gene. The CDR3 loop is CASSLGAGNQPQHF. The CDR3 DNA is TGTGCCAGCAGCTTAGGGGCGGGTAATCAGCCCCAGCATTTT. The full variable domain, its missing parts supplied by reference TRBV7-2 and TRBJ1-5, is GAGVSQSPSNKVTEKGKDVELRCDPISGHTALYWYRQSLGQGLEFLIYFQGNSAPDKSGLPSDRFSAERTGGSVSTLTIQRTQQEDSAVYLCASSLGAGNQPQHFGDGTRLSIL.

Only a few counts were recorded for this clonotype. This chain connects TRBV7-2 to TRBJ1-1; D gene ambiguous. V gave up 6 bases and J gave up 5 bases, with 16 bases separating them. This CDR3 has 14 amino acids. Germline CDR1 is SGHTA and CDR2 is FQGNSA. The CDR3 DNA follows: TGTGCCAGCAGTTTCTATGAGGCGGCGACTGAAGCTTTCTTT. Translated: CASSFYEAATEAFF.

This clonotype has only a few counts. The chain employs TRBV29-1 and TRBJ1-3; D is possibly TRBD1 (5 bases). Trimming stripped 4 bases from V and 6 bases from J, with 10 bases between. The CDR3 covers 12 residues. Germline values: CDR1 SQVTM, CDR2 ANQGSEA. The CDR3 region is CSVGGGENTIYF. The CDR3 bases are TGCAGCGTTGGGGGGGGAGAAAACACCATATATTTT.

The rearrangement joins TRBV15 to TRBJ2-1; 10 positions agree with TRBD2. The length of the CDR3 is 20 residues. Trimming cost V 0 bases and J 0 bases; bases outside gene matches: 11. Germline V gene sequence: CDR1 LNHNV, CDR2 YYDKDF (reference sequence). In DNA form, the CDR3 reads TGTGCCACCAGCAGAGAAGAGTCTCTAGCGGGGGCCCCCTCCTACAATGAGCAGTTCTTC. This codes for CATSREESLAGAPSYNEQFF.

CDR3 sequence (DNA): TGTGCCACCAGTGATTCCGGGTGGGATCAGCCCCAGCATTTT. Protein product: CATSDSGWDQPQHF. The chain couples TRBV24-1 to TRBJ1-5; no definite D call. The germline CDR1 and CDR2 sequences are KGHDR and SFDVKD. The CDR3 length is 14 residues. The ends were cut back, 2 bases at V and 5 bases at J, with 9 bases in the middle.

This clonotype appeared a single time. The chain carries TRBV7-3 and TRBJ2-2; 10 positions match TRBD1. J was trimmed by 3 bases and V by 5 bases; bases with no gene match: 6. CDR3 length: 16 amino acids. CDR1 is SGHTA, CDR2 FQGTGA, per germline. The CDR3 nucleotides are TGTGCCAGCAGCCCATCCGGGACAGGGGACACCGGGGAGCTGTTTTTT. Protein product: CASSPSGTGDTGELFF.

The rearrangement links TRBV20-1 to TRBJ1-3; no definite D call. Deletions cut 3 bases from V and 0 bases from J, with 6 bases between. The CDR3 consists of 13 residues. Per the germline V gene, CDR1 is DFQATT and CDR2 is SNEGSKA (reference sequence). In DNA form, the CDR3 reads TGCAGTGCTAGCCCGAACTCTGGAAACACCATATATTTT. Translating it yields CSASPNSGNTIYF.

This clonotype came up many times. This chain's CDR3 is CASSWDRFTDTQYF. In nucleotides, the CDR3 is TGCGCCAGCAGCTGGGACAGGTTCACAGATACGCAGTATTTT. The V gene is TRBV5-1, the J gene TRBJ2-3, with 8 positions matching TRBD1. CDR3 length: 14 residues. Trimming cost V 3 bases and J 2 bases; bases outside gene matches: 2. The germline V gene has CDR1 SGHRS and CDR2 YFSETQ.

This chain connects TRBV2 to TRBJ1-5; 8 bases are shared with TRBD1. The germline V gene encodes CDR1 SNHLY and CDR2 FYNNEI. This CDR3 is built from 13 residues. V lost 6 bases to trimming and J lost 7 bases; unmatched junction nucleotides: 5. For the CDR3, the DNA is TGTGCCAGCAGGACAGGGGCAAACCAGCCCCAGCATTTT. Encoded protein: CASRTGANQPQHF.

The gene calls are TRBV12-3 or TRBV12-4 and TRBJ2-2, with D uncertain. V lost 5 bases to trimming and J lost 1 base, with 11 bases between them. The CDR3 consists of 15 residues. CDR3 amino acids: CASSPITGNTGELFF. The DNA of the CDR3 is TGTGCCAGCAGTCCAATCACGGGGAACACCGGGGAGCTGTTTTTT.